These T cell receptor beta chains were read from a single sample in a study of blood T cell repertoires in COVID-19. Only in-frame clones appear in the TCRdb table, and some are missing; sequencing was by immunoSEQ multiplex PCR. The sample gives about 430,000 clones, around nine tenths of which show up once; approximately 1.3% is in the top ten. What was sequenced was PBMCs or T cells enriched from blood (not recorded which). These receptors were obtained from a woman between 18 and 30 years old who had been exposed to COVID-19. CDR3s include the opening cysteine and the closing phenylalanine or tryptophan. The order of the fields is V gene, J gene, CDR3 protein.

TRBV28	TRBJ2-7	CASSLAFQGPYEQYF
TRBV4-1	TRBJ2-7	CASSPDSAGYEQYF
TRBV7-2	TRBJ2-1	CASSATSGERNEQFF
TRBV6-2/TRBV6-3	TRBJ1-2	CASSYEETNYGYTF
TRBV9	TRBJ1-2	CASSSLGQSYGYTF
TRBV5-4	TRBJ2-1	CASSQKQGTYNEQFF
TRBV19	TRBJ2-7	CASSIKTGESYEQYF
TRBV10-3	TRBJ1-5	CATDKGQGFNQPQHF
TRBV5-1	TRBJ1-1	CASSLVSLQGANTEAFF
TRBV7-9	TRBJ1-6	CASSWGQGELYNSPLHF
TRBV28	TRBJ1-5	CASGAGDRHQPQHF
TRBV28	TRBJ2-7	CASSFRTAYEQYF